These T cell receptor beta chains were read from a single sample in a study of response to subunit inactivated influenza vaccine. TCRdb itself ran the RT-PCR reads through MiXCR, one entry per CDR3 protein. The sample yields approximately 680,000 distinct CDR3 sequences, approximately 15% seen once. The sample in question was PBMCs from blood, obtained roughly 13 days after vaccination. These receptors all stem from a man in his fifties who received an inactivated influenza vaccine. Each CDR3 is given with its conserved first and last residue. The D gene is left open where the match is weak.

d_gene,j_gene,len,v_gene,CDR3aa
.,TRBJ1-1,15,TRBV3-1,CATCVDSNMNTEAFF
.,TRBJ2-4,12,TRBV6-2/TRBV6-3,CASSNRRGIQYF
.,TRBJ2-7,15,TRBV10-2,CASSETLRGTYEQYF
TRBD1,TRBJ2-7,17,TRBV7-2,CASSLVTGAINKGEQYF
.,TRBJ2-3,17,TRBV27,CASSYLMPEVPADTQYF
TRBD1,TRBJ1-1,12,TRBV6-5,CASLGQGAEAFF
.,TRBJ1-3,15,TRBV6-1,CASRMTGTTGNTIYF
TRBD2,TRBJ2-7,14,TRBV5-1,CASSLAGGGYEQYF
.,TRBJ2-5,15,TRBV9,CASSVELAGGETQYF
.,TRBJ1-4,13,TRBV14,CASSPNFREKLFF
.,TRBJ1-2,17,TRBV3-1,CASSQGSMFGPNYGYTF
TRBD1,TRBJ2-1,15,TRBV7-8,CASSFRDRGYNEHFF
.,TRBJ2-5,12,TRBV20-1,CSARPPQETQYF